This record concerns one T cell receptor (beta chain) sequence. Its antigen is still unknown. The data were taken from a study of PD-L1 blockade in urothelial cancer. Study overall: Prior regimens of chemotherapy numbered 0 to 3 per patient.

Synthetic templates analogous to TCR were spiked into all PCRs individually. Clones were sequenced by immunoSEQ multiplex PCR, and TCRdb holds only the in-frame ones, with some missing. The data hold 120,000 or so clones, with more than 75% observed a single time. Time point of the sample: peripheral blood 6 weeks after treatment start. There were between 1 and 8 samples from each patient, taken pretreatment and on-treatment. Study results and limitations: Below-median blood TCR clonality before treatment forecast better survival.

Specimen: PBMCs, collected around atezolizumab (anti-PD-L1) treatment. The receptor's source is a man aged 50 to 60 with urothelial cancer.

The CDR3: CASPGEQYF. CDR3 coding DNA: TGTGCCAGCCCCGGCGAGCAGTACTTC. The chain is built from TRBV6-4 and TRBJ2-7; D call uncertain. The V gene lost 8 bases and the J gene lost 6 bases, with 5 bases spanning the gap. Germline V gene sequence: CDR1 MRHNA, CDR2 SNTAGT. The CDR3 loop spans 9 amino acids.